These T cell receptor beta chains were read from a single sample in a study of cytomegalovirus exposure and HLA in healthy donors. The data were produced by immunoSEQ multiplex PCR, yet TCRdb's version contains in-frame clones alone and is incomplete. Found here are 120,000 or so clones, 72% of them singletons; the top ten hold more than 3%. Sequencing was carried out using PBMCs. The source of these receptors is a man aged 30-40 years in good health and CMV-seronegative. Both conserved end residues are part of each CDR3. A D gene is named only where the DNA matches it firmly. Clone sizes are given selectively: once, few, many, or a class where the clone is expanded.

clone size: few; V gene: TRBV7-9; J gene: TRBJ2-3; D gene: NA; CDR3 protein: CASSLAPAGTTDTQYF; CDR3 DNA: TGTGCCAGCAGCTTAGCGCCCGCGGGGACCACAGATACGCAGTATTTT
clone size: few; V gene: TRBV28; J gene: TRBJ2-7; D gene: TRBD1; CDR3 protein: CASSRTGTDYEQYF; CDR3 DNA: TGTGCCAGCAGTCGAACCGGGACAGACTACGAGCAGTACTTC
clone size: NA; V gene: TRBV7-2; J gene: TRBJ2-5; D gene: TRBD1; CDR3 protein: CASSRSTGEETQYF; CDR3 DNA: TGTGCCAGCAGCCGTAGTACAGGGGAAGAGACCCAGTACTTC
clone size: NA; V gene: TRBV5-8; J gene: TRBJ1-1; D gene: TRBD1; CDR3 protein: CASSLKGTGFTEAFF; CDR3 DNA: TGTGCCAGCAGCCTCAAAGGGACAGGGTTCACTGAAGCTTTCTTT
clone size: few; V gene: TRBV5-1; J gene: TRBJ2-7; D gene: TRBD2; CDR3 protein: CASSLVIVGGGLGEQYF; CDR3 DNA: TGCGCCAGCAGCTTGGTCATTGTGGGGGGGGGACTTGGTGAGCAGTACTTC
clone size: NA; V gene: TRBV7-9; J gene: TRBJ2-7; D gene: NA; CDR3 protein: CASSSTRPEGRYEQYF; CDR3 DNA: TGTGCCAGCAGCTCAACTCGGCCGGAGGGCCGCTACGAGCAGTACTTC
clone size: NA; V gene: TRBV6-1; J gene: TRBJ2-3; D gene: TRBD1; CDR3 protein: CASRGTDYTQYF; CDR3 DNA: TGTGCCAGCAGGGGGACAGACTATACGCAGTATTTT
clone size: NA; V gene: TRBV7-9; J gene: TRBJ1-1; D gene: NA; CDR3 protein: CASSFSTTGNTEAFF; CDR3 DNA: TGTGCCAGCAGCTTCTCCACCACAGGGAACACTGAAGCTTTCTTT
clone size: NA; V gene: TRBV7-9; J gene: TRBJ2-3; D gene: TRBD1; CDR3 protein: CASSLGTGGFSDTQYF; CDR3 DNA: TGTGCCAGCAGCTTAGGGACAGGGGGATTTTCAGATACGCAGTATTTT
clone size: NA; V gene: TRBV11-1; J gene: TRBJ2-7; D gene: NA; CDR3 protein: CASSRDLAYEQYF; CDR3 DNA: TGTGCCAGCAGCCGGGATCTCGCCTACGAGCAGTACTTC
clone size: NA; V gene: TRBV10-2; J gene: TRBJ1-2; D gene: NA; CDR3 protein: CASSEDSFNYGYTF; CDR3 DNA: TGCGCCAGCAGTGAGGACAGCTTTAACTATGGCTACACCTTC
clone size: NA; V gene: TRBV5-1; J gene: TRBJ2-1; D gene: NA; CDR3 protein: CASSLASMGSGYEQFF; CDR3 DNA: TGCGCCAGCAGCTTGGCATCGATGGGGTCGGGGTATGAGCAGTTCTTC
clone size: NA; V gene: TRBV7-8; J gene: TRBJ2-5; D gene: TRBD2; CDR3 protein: CASSPTHGTSGGEETQYF; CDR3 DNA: TGTGCCAGCAGCCCGACCCACGGGACTAGCGGGGGGGAAGAGACCCAGTACTTC
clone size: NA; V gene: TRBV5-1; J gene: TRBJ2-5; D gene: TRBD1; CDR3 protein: CASSHRGQGARKGETQYF; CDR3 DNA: TGCGCCAGCAGCCACCGAGGACAGGGGGCGCGTAAAGGGGAGACCCAGTACTTC
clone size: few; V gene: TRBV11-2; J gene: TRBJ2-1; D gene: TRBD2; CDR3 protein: CASSKRRGGFNEQFF; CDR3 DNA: TGTGCCAGCAGCAAGAGGCGGGGGGGATTCAATGAGCAGTTCTTC
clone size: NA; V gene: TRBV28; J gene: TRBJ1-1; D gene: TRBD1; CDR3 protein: CASSSPGQPYTEAFF; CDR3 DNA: TGTGCCAGCAGTTCACCGGGACAGCCGTACACTGAAGCTTTCTTT
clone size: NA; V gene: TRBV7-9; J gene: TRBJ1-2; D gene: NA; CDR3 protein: CASSLAGTPPGDGYTF; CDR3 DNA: TGTGCCAGCAGCTTAGCCGGGACACCTCCTGGAGATGGCTACACCTTC
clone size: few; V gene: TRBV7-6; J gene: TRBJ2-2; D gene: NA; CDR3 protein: CASSLGEVGLGGELFF; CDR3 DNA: TGTGCCAGCAGCTTAGGAGAAGTGGGGCTAGGCGGGGAGCTGTTTTTT
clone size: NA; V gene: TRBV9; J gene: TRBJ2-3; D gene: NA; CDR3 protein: CASSPWGTTDTQYF; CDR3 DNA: TGTGCCAGCAGCCCCTGGGGCACCACAGATACGCAGTATTTT
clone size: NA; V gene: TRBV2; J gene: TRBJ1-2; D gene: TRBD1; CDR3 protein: CASSEGTAIFRYGYTF; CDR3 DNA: TGTGCCAGCAGTGAGGGGACAGCTATATTTAGATATGGCTACACCTTC
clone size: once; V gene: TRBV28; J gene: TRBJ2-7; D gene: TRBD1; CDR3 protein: CASSLKMTGDAYEQYF; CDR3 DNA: TGTGCCAGCAGTTTAAAGATGACAGGGGATGCCTACGAGCAGTACTTC
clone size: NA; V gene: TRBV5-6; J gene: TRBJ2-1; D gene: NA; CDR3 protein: CASSLGGTSYNEQFF; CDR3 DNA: TGTGCCAGCAGCTTAGGGGGAACCTCCTACAATGAGCAGTTCTTC
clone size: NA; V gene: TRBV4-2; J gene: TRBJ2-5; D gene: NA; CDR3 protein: CASSQGPATGVETQYF; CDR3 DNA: TGTGCCAGCAGCCAAGGTCCTGCCACGGGGGTGGAGACCCAGTACTTC
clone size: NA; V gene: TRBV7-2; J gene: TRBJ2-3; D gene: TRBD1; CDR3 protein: CASSSEGALTDTQYF; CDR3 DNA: TGTGCCAGCAGCTCCGAGGGGGCCTTGACAGATACGCAGTATTTT
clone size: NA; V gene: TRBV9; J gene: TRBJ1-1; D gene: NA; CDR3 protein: CASSVGTQNTEAFF; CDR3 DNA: TGTGCCAGCAGCGTAGGAACACAAAACACTGAAGCTTTCTTT
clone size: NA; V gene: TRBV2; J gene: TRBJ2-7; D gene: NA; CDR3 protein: CASMVTEPYEQYF; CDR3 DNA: TGTGCCAGCATGGTTACGGAGCCCTACGAGCAGTACTTC
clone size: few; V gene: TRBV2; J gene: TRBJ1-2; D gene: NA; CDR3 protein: CASSERQYGYTF; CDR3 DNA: TGTGCCAGCAGTGAAAGACAGTATGGCTACACCTTC
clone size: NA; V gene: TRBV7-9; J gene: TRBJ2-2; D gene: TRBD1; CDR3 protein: CASSPRDRGVEGELFF; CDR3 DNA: TGTGCCAGCAGCCCCCGGGACAGGGGAGTTGAAGGGGAGCTGTTTTTT
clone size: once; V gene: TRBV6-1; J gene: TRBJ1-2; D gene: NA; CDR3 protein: CASSSIDYYGYTF; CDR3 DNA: TGTGCCAGCAGTTCGATAGATTACTATGGCTACACCTTC
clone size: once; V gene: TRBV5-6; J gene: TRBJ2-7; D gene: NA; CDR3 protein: CASSLAYGAGGTYEQYF; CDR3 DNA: TGTGCCAGCAGCTTGGCCTACGGGGCAGGGGGGACCTACGAGCAGTACTTC
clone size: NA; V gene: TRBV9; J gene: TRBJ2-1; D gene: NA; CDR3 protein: CASSVAIGRAGNEQFF; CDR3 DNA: TGTGCCAGCAGCGTAGCTATCGGAAGGGCGGGCAATGAGCAGTTCTTC
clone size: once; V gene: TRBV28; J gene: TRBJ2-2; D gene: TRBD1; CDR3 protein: CASSHGQGYGGELFF; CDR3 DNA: TGTGCCAGCAGCCACGGACAGGGATATGGCGGGGAGCTGTTTTTT
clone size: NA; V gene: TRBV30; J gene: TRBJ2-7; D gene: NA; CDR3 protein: CAWGGRYYEQYF; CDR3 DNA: TGTGCCTGGGGAGGGCGTTACTACGAGCAGTACTTC
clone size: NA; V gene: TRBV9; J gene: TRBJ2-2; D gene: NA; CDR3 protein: CASSVDSTGELFF; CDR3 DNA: TGTGCCAGCAGCGTAGATAGCACCGGGGAGCTGTTTTTT